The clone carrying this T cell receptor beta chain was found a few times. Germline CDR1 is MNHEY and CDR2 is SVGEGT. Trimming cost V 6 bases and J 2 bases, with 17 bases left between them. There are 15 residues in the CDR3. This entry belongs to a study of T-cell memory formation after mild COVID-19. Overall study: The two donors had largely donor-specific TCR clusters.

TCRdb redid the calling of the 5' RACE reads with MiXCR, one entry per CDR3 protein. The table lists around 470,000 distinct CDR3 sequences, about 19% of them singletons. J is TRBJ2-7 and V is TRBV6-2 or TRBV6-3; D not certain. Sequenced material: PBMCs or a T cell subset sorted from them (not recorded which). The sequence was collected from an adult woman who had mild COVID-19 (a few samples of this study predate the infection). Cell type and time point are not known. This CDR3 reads CASSRTPRTPYEQYF. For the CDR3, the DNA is TGTGCCAGCAGCCGGACCCCGCGAACACCCTACGAGCAGTACTTC.